The clone carrying this T cell receptor (beta chain) turned up a few times. Its antigen is not identified. A TCRbeta library incorporating unique molecular identifiers was prepared. TCRdb processed the PCR reads anew with MiXCR; each CDR3 protein has one entry. The data hold about a million distinct CDR3 sequences, with 25% to 30% observed a single time. These data originate in a study of T-cell reconstitution after alpha-beta-depleted transplantation in children. General study results and limits: Where alpha-beta T cells came from about two months after transplant was reportedly several hundred expanded graft clones. Where some patients showed high TCRbeta diversity at day 60, it came from recipient T cells and thymic progenitors that had survived. Fresh T-cell production supplied most of the T-cell counts and diversity seen one year after transplant.

This clonotype was sampled from a boy in the first two years of life who had a stem cell transplant for SCID, so the T cells may come from the graft donor. The source material was PBMCs, mostly from graft donor cells, sampled 360 days after TCRalphabeta/CD19-depleted stem cell transplant.

The CDR3 is CAIRADTQYF. The DNA for the CDR3 is TGTGCCATCAGGGCGGATACGCAGTATTTT. This chain links TRBV10-3 with TRBJ2-3; D ambiguous. V was pared by 6 bases and J by 6 bases, with 4 bases between. The CDR3 has 10 amino acids. Germline V CDR1 and CDR2: ENHRY, SYGVKD.